Below, 19 T cell receptor beta chains from the same sample are listed, as sequenced in a study of shared clonotypes between healthy human individuals. Assay used: immunoSEQ multiplex PCR; TCRdb lists only in-frame clones, some missing. Of 550,000 to 850,000 clones in the sample, roughly 72% are singletons; the top ten hold over 1.5%. Sequenced: memory CD4+ T cells sorted from blood. Subset of the sample: CD45RA-negative fraction. Every receptor here comes from a woman aged 30 to 39 in good health.

This clone showed up many times. V gene TRBV6-4 combines with J gene TRBJ2-3, with 7 bases lining up with TRBD1. CDR3 length equals 15 residues. J lost 2 bases, V lost 2 bases, and 4 bases had no gene match. The V gene's germline CDR1 is MRHNA and CDR2 SNTAGT. The CDR3 nucleotides are TGTGCCAGCAGTGACGGACAGGCGGACACAGATACGCAGTATTTT. It translates to CASSDGQADTDTQYF.

The chain combines TRBV19 with TRBJ2-1; 12 bases fit TRBD2. CDR3 length: 15 amino acids. The germline V gene encodes CDR1 LNHDA and CDR2 SQIVND (reference sequence). V gave up 4 bases and J gave up 8 bases; unmatched junction bases: 6. The CDR3 here is CASSTTTSGSDEQFF. In DNA, the CDR3 is TGTGCCAGTAGTACAACGACTAGCGGGAGTGATGAGCAGTTCTTC.

The V call is TRBV7-2, the J call TRBJ2-7; the match to TRBD2 covers 7 bases. Germline V gene data show CDR1 as SGHTA and CDR2 as FQGNSA. This CDR3 comprises 15 residues. The ends lost 5 bases at V and 4 bases at J; junction bases unmatched: 11. CDR3 protein: CASSLYPGGSYEQYF. The CDR3 region has the DNA TGTGCCAGCAGCCTCTATCCTGGCGGGAGTTACGAGCAGTACTTC.

This clone was detected a few times. This rearrangement joins TRBV7-2 to TRBJ1-5; D might be TRBD1 (6 bases). The V gene lost 2 bases and the J gene lost 6 bases, with 11 bases spanning the gap. The CDR3 loop spans 14 amino acids. The V gene's germline CDR1 is SGHTA and CDR2 FQGNSA. The CDR3 DNA reads TGTGCCAGCAGCTTAAGGCCACAGGGTCAGCCCCAGCATTTT. This translates into CASSLRPQGQPQHF.

This sequence joins TRBV28 and TRBJ2-1; 10 bases line up with TRBD2. The CDR3 is 19 residues long. V lost 2 bases to trimming and J lost 5 bases; unmatched junction nucleotides: 15. Germline CDR1 is MDHEN and CDR2 is SYDVKM. CDR3 protein: CASSLVLAGASWVDNEQFF. CDR3 in DNA: TGTGCCAGCAGTTTAGTTCTAGCGGGAGCCTCATGGGTGGACAATGAGCAGTTCTTC.

Remarks on this clone: A much bigger clone sits one base away, suggesting this may be a read error. This CDR3 is also generated by other DNA sequences in the sample. The J gene is TRBJ1-2, the V gene TRBV28; D unclear. CDR1 MDHEN and CDR2 SYDVKM come from the germline V gene. Between the trimmed V and J ends, which lost 6 bases and 2 bases, there was a span of 4 bases. The CDR3 spans 11 residues. The CDR3 here is CASSVNYGYTF. Written as DNA, the CDR3 is TGTGCCAGCAGCGTGAACTATGGCTACACCTTC.

This clone has a handful of counts. V is TRBV5-1 and J is TRBJ2-1, with TRBD1 matching over 12 bases. The germline V gene has CDR1 SGHRS and CDR2 YFSETQ. J lost 8 bases, V lost 5 bases, and 11 bases had no gene match. This CDR3 is 16 amino acids long. The CDR3 DNA follows: TGCGCCAGCAGTCCGGCTGGGGGACAGGGGGCGGATGAGCAGTTCTTC. Its protein is CASSPAGGQGADEQFF.

The rearrangement joins TRBV7-3 to TRBJ2-5; 11 bases map to TRBD1. In germline, CDR1 is SGHTA, CDR2 FQGTGA. The ends lost 5 bases at V and 5 bases at J; junction bases unmatched: 10. This CDR3 is 16 amino acids long. The CDR3, as DNA: TGTGCCAGCAGCCCCTCGGGACAGGGGGGTTGGGAGACCCAGTACTTC. It yields the protein CASSPSGQGGWETQYF.

The V call is TRBV10-2, the J call TRBJ2-1; 7 nucleotides align to TRBD2. The CDR3 spans 16 residues. Germline V gene sequence: CDR1 WSHSY, CDR2 SAAADI. After removal of 7 bases from V and 0 bases from J, the junction contained 9 bases not matched to a gene. The CDR3 DNA reads TGCGCCAGCAACAACCCACTAGCGAGCTCCTACAATGAGCAGTTCTTC. Encoded protein: CASNNPLASSYNEQFF.

This sequence joins TRBV28 and TRBJ1-1, with D possibly matching TRBD1 (5 bases). This CDR3 comprises 18 residues. CDR1 is MDHEN and CDR2 is SYDVKM in the germline V gene. V lost 4 bases and J lost 5, with 26 bases in between. The CDR3, as DNA: TGTGCCAGCAGTTCAATAAGAGCCTCCAGCCAGGGAGGGACTGAAGCTTTCTTT. Its protein product is CASSSIRASSQGGTEAFF.

The chain carries TRBV30 and TRBJ2-2; D is possibly TRBD1 (6 bases). The V end was cut by 4 bases, the J end by 0 bases, with 9 bases between. This CDR3 comprises 14 residues. The germline V gene has CDR1 GTSNPN and CDR2 SVGIG (reference sequence). As DNA, the CDR3 is TGTGCCTGGATACGGACAGCGAACACCGGGGAGCTGTTTTTT. This sequence encodes CAWIRTANTGELFF.

This chain connects TRBV7-2 to TRBJ2-7, with 15 bases matching TRBD2. The length of the CDR3 is 15 residues. Germline V gene data show CDR1 as SGHTA and CDR2 as FQGNSA. Trimming cost V 3 bases and J 7 bases; bases outside gene matches: 4. The DNA of the CDR3 is TGTGCCAGCAGCTTCGGACTAGCGGGAGGGACAGAGCAGTACTTC. Its translation is CASSFGLAGGTEQYF.

This clone was seen more than once but under ten times. The chain recombines TRBV5-1 with TRBJ1-1, with 8 positions matching TRBD1. Germline CDR1 and CDR2: SGHRS and YFSETQ. V dropped 3 bases and J dropped 3; count of bases not matched to a gene: 7. CDR3 length: 15 amino acids. The CDR3 nucleotides are TGCGCCAGCAGCTCCCAGGGGGCGCGGGACACTGAAGCTTTCTTT. It yields the protein CASSSQGARDTEAFF.

The table lists this clone with a few counts. The chain employs TRBV11-3 and TRBJ2-6; perhaps TRBD1 as D (5 bases). The CDR3 loop spans 17 amino acids. The V gene's germline CDR1 is SGHNT and CDR2 YENEEA. The V gene lost 4 bases and the J gene lost 0 bases, with 13 bases spanning the gap. The CDR3 DNA is TGTGCCAGCAGCTATAGGGGCAGGTCCTCTGGGGCCAACGTCCTGACTTTC. Translation gives CASSYRGRSSGANVLTF. The entire variable domain, with the rest obtained from reference TRBV11-3 and TRBJ2-6, is as follows: EAGVVQSPRYKIIEKKQPVAFWCNPISGHNTLYWYLQNLGQGPELLIRYENEEAVDDSQLPKDRFSAERLKGVDSTLKIQPAELGDSAVYLCASSYRGRSSGANVLTFGAGSRLTVL.

This clone was seen more than once but under ten times. This chain links TRBV5-1 with TRBJ2-7; TRBD1 aligns across 10 bases. The CDR3 has 15 amino acids. From germline, CDR1 is SGHRS and CDR2 YFSETQ. V dropped 4 bases and J dropped 3; count of bases not matched to a gene: 7. Here the CDR3 DNA reads TGCGCCAGCAGCAGCGGACAGGGGGATAACTACGAGCAGTACTTC. The encoded protein is CASSSGQGDNYEQYF.

The rearrangement links TRBV29-1 to TRBJ1-3, with D perhaps TRBD1 (6 bases). V was shortened by 3 bases and J by 1 base, with 13 bases between the two germline ends. The CDR3 extends over 15 amino acids. The germline CDR1 and CDR2 sequences are SQVTM and ANQGSEA. CDR3 residues: CSVEGIQGSGNTIYF. Here the CDR3 DNA reads TGCAGCGTTGAGGGGATACAGGGATCTGGAAACACCATATATTTT.

V is TRBV29-1 and J is TRBJ2-1; D might be TRBD2 (6 bases). With 4 bases removed from V and 7 bases from J, the gap between germline ends came to 17 bases. CDR1 is SQVTM and CDR2 is ANQGSEA in the germline V gene. The CDR3 covers 14 residues. The CDR3 protein is CSVVRLWGENEQFF. The DNA for the CDR3 is TGCAGCGTTGTTCGTCTCTGGGGGGAGAATGAGCAGTTCTTC.

The chain is built from TRBV4-1 and TRBJ1-5; 7 positions agree with TRBD1. The CDR3 loop spans 16 amino acids. The germline V gene has CDR1 MGHRA and CDR2 YSYEKL. The V and J ends lost 0 bases and 6 bases, in that order; junction bases with no gene match: 8. The CDR3 DNA follows: TGCGCCAGCAGCCAAGATGAGGGGGCGCGAAGTCAGCCCCAGCATTTT. This translates into CASSQDEGARSQPQHF.

This clone was seen once. This sequence joins TRBV2 and TRBJ2-5; TRBD2 might be the D (6 bases). This CDR3 is 16 amino acids long. V was trimmed by 2 bases and J by 1 base, leaving 14 bases between them. CDR1 and CDR2 (germline): SNHLY, FYNNEI. The CDR3 loop reads CASSESAGRGQETQYF. CDR3 DNA: TGTGCCAGCAGTGAATCAGCGGGTAGGGGCCAAGAGACCCAGTACTTC.